This TCR beta chain was retrieved from a study of brain T cells in children with intractable seizures. The sequenced cases were selected for having the highest brain T cell transcript signatures. Patients received at least one anti-epileptic drug before surgery. Concerning this clone: The antigen remains unidentified.

Measured with immunoSEQ multiplex PCR; TCRdb has only the in-frame clones, and not every one. The sample has 78,000 or so clones; under 95% are singletons. General observations from the study: Patients' HCMV serostatus was unknown; virus specificity rests on CDR3 similarity alone. Pre-surgery blood may have been undersampled, hiding some clones.

The J segment lost 1 base and the V segment lost 4 bases, leaving 8 bases of the junction unmatched. This CDR3 comprises 17 residues. Germline V lookup: CDR1 MNHNS, CDR2 SASEGT. The receptor was derived from a girl under 10 years old with Rasmussen encephalitis and intractable seizures. Specimen: peripheral blood, collected at surgery. This rearrangement joins TRBV6-1 to TRBJ2-3; 10 nucleotides line up with TRBD1. The chain's CDR3 is CASSVSSGTGGTDTQYF. The DNA for the CDR3 is TGTGCCAGCAGTGTCTCGTCCGGGACAGGGGGCACAGATACGCAGTATTTT.